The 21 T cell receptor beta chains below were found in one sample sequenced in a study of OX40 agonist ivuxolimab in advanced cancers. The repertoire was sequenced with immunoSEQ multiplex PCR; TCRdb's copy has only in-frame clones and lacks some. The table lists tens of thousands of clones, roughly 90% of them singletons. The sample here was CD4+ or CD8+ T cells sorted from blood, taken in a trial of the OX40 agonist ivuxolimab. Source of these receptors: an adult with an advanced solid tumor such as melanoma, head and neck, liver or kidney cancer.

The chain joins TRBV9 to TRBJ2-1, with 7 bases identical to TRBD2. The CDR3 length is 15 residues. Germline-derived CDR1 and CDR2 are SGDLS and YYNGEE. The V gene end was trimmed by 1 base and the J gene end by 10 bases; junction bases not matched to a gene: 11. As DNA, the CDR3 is TGTGCCAGCAGCGTAAATTGGCGGGGAGGGGCAGAGCAGTTCTTC. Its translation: CASSVNWRGGAEQFF.

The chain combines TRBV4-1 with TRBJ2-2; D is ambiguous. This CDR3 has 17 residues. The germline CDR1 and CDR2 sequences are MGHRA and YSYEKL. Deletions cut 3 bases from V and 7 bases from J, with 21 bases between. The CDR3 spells CASSHPSNPRSGGELFF. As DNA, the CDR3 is TGCGCCAGCAGCCACCCTTCCAATCCGCGATCGGGCGGGGAGCTGTTTTTT.

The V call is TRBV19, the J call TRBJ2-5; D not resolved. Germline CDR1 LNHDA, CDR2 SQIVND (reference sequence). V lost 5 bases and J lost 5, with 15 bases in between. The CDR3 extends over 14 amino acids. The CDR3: CASSPFGASETQYF. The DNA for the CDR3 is TGTGCCAGTAGTCCCTTTGGTGCCAGTGAGACCCAGTACTTC.

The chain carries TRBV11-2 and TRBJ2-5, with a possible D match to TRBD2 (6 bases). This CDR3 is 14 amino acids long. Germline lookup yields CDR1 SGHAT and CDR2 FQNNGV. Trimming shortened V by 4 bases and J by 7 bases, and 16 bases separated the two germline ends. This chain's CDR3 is CASSSIGGEGTQYF. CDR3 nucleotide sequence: TGTGCCAGCAGCTCCATCGGGGGAGAGGGGACCCAGTACTTC. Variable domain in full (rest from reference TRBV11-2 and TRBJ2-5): EAGVAQSPRYKIIEKRQSVAFWCNPISGHATLYWYQQILGQGPKLLIQFQNNGVVDDSQLPKDRFSAERLKGVDSTLKIQPAKLEDSAVYLCASSSIGGEGTQYFGPGTRLLVL.

CDR3 sequence (DNA): TGTGCCTGGAGGGATCTATCCGGGGAGCTGTTTTTT. As protein: CAWRDLSGELFF. The chain recombines TRBV30 with TRBJ2-2; no firm D call. The CDR3 contains 12 residues. The ends were cut back, 3 bases at V and 6 bases at J, with 8 bases in the middle. CDR1 and CDR2 from the germline V gene are GTSNPN and SVGIG (reference sequence). The whole variable domain, remainder taken from reference TRBV30 and TRBJ2-2, is SQTIHQWPATLVQPVGSPLSLECTVEGTSNPNLYWYRQAAGRGLQLLFYSVGIGQISSEVPQNLSASRPQDRQFILSSKKLLLSDSGFYLCAWRDLSGELFFGEGSRLTVL.

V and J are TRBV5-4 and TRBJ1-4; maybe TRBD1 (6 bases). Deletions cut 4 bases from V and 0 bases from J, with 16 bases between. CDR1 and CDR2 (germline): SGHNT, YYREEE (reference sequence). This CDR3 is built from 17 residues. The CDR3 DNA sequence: TGTGCCAGCAGCCCCGGGGGCACAGGGACAACTAATGAAAAACTGTTTTTT. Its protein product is CASSPGGTGTTNEKLFF. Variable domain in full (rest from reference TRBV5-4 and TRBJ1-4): ETGVTQSPTHLIKTRGQQVTLRCSSQSGHNTVSWYQQALGQGPQFIFQYYREEENGRGNFPPRFSGLQFPNYSSELNVNALELDDSALYLCASSPGGTGTTNEKLFFGSGTQLSVL.

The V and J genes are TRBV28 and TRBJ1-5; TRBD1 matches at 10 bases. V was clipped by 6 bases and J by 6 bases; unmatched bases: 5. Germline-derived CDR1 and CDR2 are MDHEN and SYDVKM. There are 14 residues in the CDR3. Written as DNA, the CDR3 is TGTGCCAGCAGGCTGACAGGGGGCGGTCAGCCCCAGCATTTT. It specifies CASRLTGGGQPQHF.

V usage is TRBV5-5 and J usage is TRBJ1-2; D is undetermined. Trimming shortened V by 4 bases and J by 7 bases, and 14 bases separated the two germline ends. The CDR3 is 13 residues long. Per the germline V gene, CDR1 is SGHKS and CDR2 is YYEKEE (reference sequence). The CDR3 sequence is CASSPVGTIGYTF. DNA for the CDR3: TGTGCCAGCAGCCCCGTCGGTACCATTGGCTACACCTTC. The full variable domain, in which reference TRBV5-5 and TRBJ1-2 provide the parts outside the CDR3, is DAGVTQSPTHLIKTRGQQVTLRCSPISGHKSVSWYQQVLGQGPQFIFQYYEKEERGRGNFPDRFSARQFPNYSSELNVNALLLGDSALYLCASSPVGTIGYTFGSGTRLTVV.

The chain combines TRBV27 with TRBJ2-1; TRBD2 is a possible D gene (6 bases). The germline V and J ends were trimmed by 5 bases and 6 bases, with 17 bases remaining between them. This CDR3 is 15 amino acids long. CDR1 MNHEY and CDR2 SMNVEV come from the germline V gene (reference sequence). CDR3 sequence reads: CASSPRERRINEQFF. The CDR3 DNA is TGTGCCAGCAGTCCCCGGGAGCGCAGGATCAATGAGCAGTTCTTC.

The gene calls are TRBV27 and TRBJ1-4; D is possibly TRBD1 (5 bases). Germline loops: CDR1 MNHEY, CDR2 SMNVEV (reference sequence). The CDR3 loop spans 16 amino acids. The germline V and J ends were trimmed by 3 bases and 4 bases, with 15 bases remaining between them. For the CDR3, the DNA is TGTGCCAGCAGTTTGCCCCGACAGAGGGGTAATGAAAAACTGTTTTTT. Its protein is CASSLPRQRGNEKLFF. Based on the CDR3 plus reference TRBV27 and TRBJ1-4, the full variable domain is EAQVTQNPRYLITVTGKKLTVTCSQNMNHEYMSWYRQDPGLGLRQIYYSMNVEVTDKGDVPEGYKVSRKEKRNFPLILESPSPNQTSLYFCASSLPRQRGNEKLFFGSGTQLSVL.

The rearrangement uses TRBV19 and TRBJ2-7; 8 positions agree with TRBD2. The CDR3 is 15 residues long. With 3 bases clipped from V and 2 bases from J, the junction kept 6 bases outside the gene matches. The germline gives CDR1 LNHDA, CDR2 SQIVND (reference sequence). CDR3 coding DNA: TGTGCCAGTAGTATCGTCAGCGGGAGCCCCTACGAGCAGTACTTC. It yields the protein CASSIVSGSPYEQYF.

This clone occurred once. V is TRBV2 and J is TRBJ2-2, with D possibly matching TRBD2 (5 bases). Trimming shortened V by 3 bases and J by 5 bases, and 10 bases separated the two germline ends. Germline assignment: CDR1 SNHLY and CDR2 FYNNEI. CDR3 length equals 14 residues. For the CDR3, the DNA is TGTGCCAGCAGTGAGATAGGGAGTACCGGGGAGCTGTTTTTT. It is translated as CASSEIGSTGELFF.

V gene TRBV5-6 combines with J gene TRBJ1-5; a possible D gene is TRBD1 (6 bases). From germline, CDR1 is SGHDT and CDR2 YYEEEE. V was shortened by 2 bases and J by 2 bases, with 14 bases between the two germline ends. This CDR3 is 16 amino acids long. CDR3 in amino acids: CASSFQGRGGNQPQHF. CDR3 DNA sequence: TGTGCCAGCAGCTTCCAGGGGCGAGGCGGCAATCAGCCCCAGCATTTT. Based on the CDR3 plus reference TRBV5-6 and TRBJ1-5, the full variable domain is DAGVTQSPTHLIKTRGQQVTLRCSPKSGHDTVSWYQQALGQGPQFIFQYYEEEERQRGNFPDRFSGHQFPNYSSELNVNALLLGDSALYLCASSFQGRGGNQPQHFGDGTRLSIL.

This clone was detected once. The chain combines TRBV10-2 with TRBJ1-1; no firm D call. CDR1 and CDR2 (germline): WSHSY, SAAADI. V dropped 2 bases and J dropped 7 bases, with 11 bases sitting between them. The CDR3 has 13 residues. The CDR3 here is CASSERWLGEAFF. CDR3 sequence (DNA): TGCGCCAGCAGTGAGCGATGGTTGGGTGAAGCTTTCTTT.

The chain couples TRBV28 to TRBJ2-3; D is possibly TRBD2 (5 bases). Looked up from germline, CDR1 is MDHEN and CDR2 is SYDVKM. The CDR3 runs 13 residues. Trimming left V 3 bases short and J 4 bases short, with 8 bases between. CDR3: CASSFGVPDTQYF. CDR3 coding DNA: TGTGCCAGCAGTTTCGGGGTTCCAGATACGCAGTATTTT.

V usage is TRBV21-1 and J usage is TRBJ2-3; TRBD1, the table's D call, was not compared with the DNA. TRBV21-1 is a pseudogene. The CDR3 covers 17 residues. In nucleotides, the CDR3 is TGTGCCAGCAGCAAAAACCCACGGGACACTAGCACAGATACGCAGTATTTT. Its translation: CASSKNPRDTSTDTQYF.

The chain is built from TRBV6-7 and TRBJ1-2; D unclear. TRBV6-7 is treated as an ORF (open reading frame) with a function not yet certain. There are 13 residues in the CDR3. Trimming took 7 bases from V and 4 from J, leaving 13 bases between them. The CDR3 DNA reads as TGTGCCAGCACACGTACCCTGGGCTATGGCTACACCTTC. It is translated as CASTRTLGYGYTF.

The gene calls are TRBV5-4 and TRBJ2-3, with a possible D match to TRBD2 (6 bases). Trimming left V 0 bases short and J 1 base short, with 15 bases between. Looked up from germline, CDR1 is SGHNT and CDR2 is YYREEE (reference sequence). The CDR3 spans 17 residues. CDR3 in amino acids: CASSLGSGLGGTDTQYF. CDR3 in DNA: TGTGCCAGCAGCTTGGGTTCGGGACTTGGGGGCACAGATACGCAGTATTTT.

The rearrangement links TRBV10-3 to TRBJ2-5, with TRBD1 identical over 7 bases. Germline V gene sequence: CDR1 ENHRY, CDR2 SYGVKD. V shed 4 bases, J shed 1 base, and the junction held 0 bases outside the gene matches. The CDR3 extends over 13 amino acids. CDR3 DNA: TGTGCCATCAGTGGACAGGGCCAAGAGACCCAGTACTTC. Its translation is CAISGQGQETQYF.

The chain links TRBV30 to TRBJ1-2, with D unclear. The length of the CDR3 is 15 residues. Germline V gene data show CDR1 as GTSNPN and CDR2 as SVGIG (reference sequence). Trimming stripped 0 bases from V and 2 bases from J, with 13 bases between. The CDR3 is CAWSVRWRQNYGYTF. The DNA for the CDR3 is TGTGCCTGGAGTGTACGATGGAGGCAGAACTATGGCTACACCTTC.

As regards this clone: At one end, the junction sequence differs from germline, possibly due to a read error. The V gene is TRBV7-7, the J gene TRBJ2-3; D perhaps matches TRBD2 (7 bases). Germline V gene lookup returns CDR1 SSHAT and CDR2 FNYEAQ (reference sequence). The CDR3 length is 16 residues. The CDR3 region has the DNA TGTGCTAGCAGCTTATCGGGGGGCCTGGGCACAGATACGCAGTATTTT. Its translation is CASSLSGGLGTDTQYF.